This T cell receptor (beta chain) was observed in a study of T cell repertoires in cytomegalovirus infection. Turning to the study itself: Evidence of both CMV infection and a matching HLA type came from public TCR beta signatures.

As for this clonotype: Its matching antigen is unknown.

TCRdb passed the reads through MiXCR, listing each CDR3 protein once. The table has about 340,000 distinct CDR3 sequences, just under 30% seen once. General study results and limits: Pooled public TCR beta family frequency picked out CMV carriers with the relevant HLA. Ex vivo, HLA-C-restricted CMV-specific TCR beta clonotypes prevailed over the rest of the response.

Trimming at V came to 6 bases and at J to 6 bases, leaving 10 bases not matched to a gene. The CDR3 has 14 residues. Germline V gene data show CDR1 as MNHEY and CDR2 as SMNVEV (reference sequence). Sample: cultured PBMCs, taken from culture after CMV antigen stimulation. The TCR comes from a human donor in good health (CMV status not recorded). Some clones in this sample may be carry-over from other donors' samples. The V and J genes are TRBV27 and TRBJ2-7; TRBD2 matches at 8 bases. As DNA, the CDR3 is TGTGCCAGCAGGACCAGCACGGGGGGGAGCGAGCAGTACTTC. Encoded protein: CASRTSTGGSEQYF.